The TCR beta chain under discussion was sequenced for a study of identical twins (dated by TCRdb to 2016 to 2017). Background on the whole study: TCR alpha and beta repertoires from monozygotic twins, unrelated adults of various ages and cord blood were deep-sequenced to test whether fetal clonotypes persist. To rule out contamination, replicate twin experiments were performed at different times with different library preparation protocols. Overall results and qualifications from the work: Fewer insertions were carried by abundant cord blood beta clonotypes; a weaker similar trend was observed in young adult naive repertoires, while no such trend was observed in memory repertoires. Because the same donors could not be followed over many years, conclusions were based on cross-sectional statistical analysis. Excess twin sharing in beta out-of-frame sequences was weaker because fewer shared sequences lowered the signal-to-noise ratio. Invariant T cells such as MAIT and iNKT could partly confound zero-insertion analyses, though diverse VJ usage argued against this for most clonotypes. Compared with coincidental sharing between unrelated individuals, out-of-frame TCR alpha sequences shared between twins had an excess of sequences with low generation probability. Recombination models systematically underestimated out-of-frame TCR alpha sharing in monozygotic twins but agreed with sharing between unrelated individuals.

CDR1 and CDR2, looked up from the germline V gene (reference sequence), are DFQATT and SNEGSKA. The CDR3 goes from the cysteine to the phenylalanine over 12 residues. Solely the CDR3 DNA is kept, with 36 bases framed from the first base. At the junction V is shortened by 0 bases and J by 3 bases, with 4 bases in between. Note on this clonotype: Its antigen remains undetermined. Base quality data are lacking; no much larger clone is found one base away.

The library was built by means of 5' RACE. These reads were obtained on an Illumina HiSeq 2000. Template switching added a universal primer binding site, and the final cDNA carried a unique molecular identifier that allowed TCR cDNA molecules to be counted accurately. Specific primers in the conserved constant-segment region were used to synthesize first-strand cDNA for the TCR alpha and beta chains. To control for contamination, every cDNA library was double barcoded, receiving both a SMART-Mk sample barcode and Illumina barcodes. Two successive PCR steps introduced TruSeq adapter sequences along with Illumina sample barcodes. The TCR alpha and beta cDNA libraries were sequenced on the Illumina HiSeq platform using custom primers. The published analysis was carried out like this. MiGEC was used to process raw reads and extract unique molecular identifiers, and MiXCR was used to find CDR3 positions. For each individual, recombination models were inferred using an EM algorithm with the repgenHMM and IGoR tools. The analysis of shared clonotypes was done with the tcR package in R, with sharing normalized by the product of cloneset sizes. To study raw recombination without the effects of thymic and clonal selection, out-of-frame nonproductive sequences were analyzed. TCRdb itself trimmed the public reads at Q25 with fastp, ran MiXCR and retained productive beta chains. CDR3 protein duplicates are merged, each entry listing the most common genes and DNA. The V and J calls shown here were made by TCRdb, not taken from the authors' results. Within this sample are 650,000 to 750,000 distinct CDR3 sequences, with 21% of them counted one time only. The ten top clones hold roughly 4% of the sample.

Only healthy Caucasian donors were included. The twin cohort consisted of three pairs of female monozygotic twins, all aged about 18 to 29 years. Peripheral blood mononuclear cells were the source from which RNA for the TCR libraries was isolated. The same sample was also studied in work on T cells expressing NK-cell markers. Looking at the second paper: Three sorted T-cell subsets (CD3+CD56+NKG2C+, CD3+CD56+NKG2C- and CD3+CD56-NKG2C+) from fewer than 10 donors had their TCR beta-chain repertoires profiled. Seven of the eight sequenced donors were HCMV-seropositive and one was HCMV-seronegative. To restrict sorting to alphabetaTCR-expressing T cells, an anti-gammadeltaTCR antibody was added in several experiments. For five or six donors, the dominant CD3+CD56+NKG2C+ clonotypes were among the top 10 CD8+ clonotypes and accounted for roughly 1.0-7.5% of CD8+ T cells. Those dominant clonotypes were again the most abundant among CD3+CD56-NKG2C+ cells in a handful of donors, at about 28.3-60.1%. Whether the expanded NKG2C-expressing T cell clones were specific for HCMV antigens was left unclear. Randomly selected healthy volunteers, three men and five women, were used as the eight sequenced donors. To determine HCMV serostatus, a commercial ELISA kit was used to detect HCMV-specific IgG in serum. Bulk peripheral blood T-cell repertoires were additionally sequenced from unsorted PBMC for over 5 donors. MIGEC was used to demultiplex reads and group reads by UMI, and MiTCR was used to assemble and quantify clonotypes. Only TCR cDNA sequences supported by at least two reads were kept to exclude erroneous sequences. The tcR package was used for downstream repertoire analysis, and clonotypes were matched across fractions by CDR3 nucleotide sequence plus V segment. VDJmatch was used to annotate antigen specificity against VDJdb, with one amino acid substitution allowed in CDR3.

The sample was PBMCs. The chain couples TRBV20-1 to TRBJ2-3, with no D gene named confidently. The source is a woman under 30 in good health. The CDR3 reads CSARDMTDTQYF. The sequenced DNA: TGCAGTGCTAGAGATATGACAGATACGCAGTATTTT.